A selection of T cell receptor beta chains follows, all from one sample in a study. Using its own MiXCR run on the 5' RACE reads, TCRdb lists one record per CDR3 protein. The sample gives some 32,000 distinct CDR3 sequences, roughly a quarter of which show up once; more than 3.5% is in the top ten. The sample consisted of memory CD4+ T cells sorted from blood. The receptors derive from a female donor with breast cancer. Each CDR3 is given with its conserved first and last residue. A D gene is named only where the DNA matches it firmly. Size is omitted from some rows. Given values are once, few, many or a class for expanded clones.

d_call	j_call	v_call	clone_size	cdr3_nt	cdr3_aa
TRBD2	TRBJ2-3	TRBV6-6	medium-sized	TGTGCCAGCAGGCCACGGAGTACTAGCGGGGGGGCCCATGATACGCAGTATTTT	CASRPRSTSGGAHDTQYF
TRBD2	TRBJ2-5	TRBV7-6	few	TGTGCCAGCAGCTTCGGGACTAGCGGGGAGACGGGGGAGACCCAGTACTTC	CASSFGTSGETGETQYF
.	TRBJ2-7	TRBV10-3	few	TGTGCCATCAGGGAACAGAGGAGCTCCTACGAGCAGTACTTC	CAIREQRSSYEQYF
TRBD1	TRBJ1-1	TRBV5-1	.	TGCGCCAGCAGCCTAGGACAGGGGGGTTCGAACACTGAAGCTTTCTTT	CASSLGQGGSNTEAFF
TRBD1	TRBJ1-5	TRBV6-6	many	TGTGCCAGCAGTGACCCCGGACAGGGCTATCAGCCCCAGCATTTT	CASSDPGQGYQPQHF
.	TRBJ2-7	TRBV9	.	TGTGCCAGCAGCGTATATCAGGGGAACTCCTACGAGCAGTACTTC	CASSVYQGNSYEQYF
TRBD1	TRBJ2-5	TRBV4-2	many	TGTGCCAGCAGCCTAGACAGGGGAGAGACCCAGTACTTC	CASSLDRGETQYF
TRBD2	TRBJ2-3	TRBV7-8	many	TGTGCCAGCAGCATCCCGCTAGCGGGAGATACAGATACGCAGTATTTT	CASSIPLAGDTDTQYF
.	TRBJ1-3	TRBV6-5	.	TGTGCCAGCAGTTACTCGTCGACAGACACCATATATTTT	CASSYSSTDTIYF
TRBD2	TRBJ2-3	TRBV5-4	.	TGTGCCAGCAGCTTGGATGTTCGCGGGGGGCCCCCAGATACGCAGTATTTT	CASSLDVRGGPPDTQYF
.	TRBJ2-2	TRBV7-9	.	TGTGCCAGCCAAGGGCCCGACACCGGGGAGCTGTTTTTT	CASQGPDTGELFF
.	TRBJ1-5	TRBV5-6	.	TGTGCCAGTTACCGAAGGGGAGGAGATCAGCCCCAGCATTTT	CASYRRGGDQPQHF
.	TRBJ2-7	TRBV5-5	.	TGTGCCAGCAGCTTGACTTCTAACCCCTACGAGCAGTACTTC	CASSLTSNPYEQYF
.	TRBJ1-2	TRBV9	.	TGTGCCAGCAGCCCACGACCGACAGTGAACTATGGCTACACCTTC	CASSPRPTVNYGYTF
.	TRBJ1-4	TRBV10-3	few	TGTGCCATCAGTGCTAGCCGTTTGACAACTAATGAAAAACTGTTTTTT	CAISASRLTTNEKLFF
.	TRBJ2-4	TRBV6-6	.	TGTACCAGCAGTTACACACGGCAAGAAGTCATTCAGTACTTC	CTSSYTRQEVIQYF